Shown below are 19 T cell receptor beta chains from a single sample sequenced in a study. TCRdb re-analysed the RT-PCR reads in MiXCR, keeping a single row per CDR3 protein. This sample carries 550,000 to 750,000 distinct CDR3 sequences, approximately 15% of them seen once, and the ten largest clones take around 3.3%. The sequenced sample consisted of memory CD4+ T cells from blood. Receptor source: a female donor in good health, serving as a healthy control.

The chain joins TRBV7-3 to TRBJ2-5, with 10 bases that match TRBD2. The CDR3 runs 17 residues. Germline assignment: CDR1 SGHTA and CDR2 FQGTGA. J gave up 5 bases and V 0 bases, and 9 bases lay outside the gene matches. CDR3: CASSLTGSGGGWETQYF. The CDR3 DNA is TGTGCCAGCAGCTTAACGGGAAGCGGGGGGGGCTGGGAGACCCAGTACTTC.

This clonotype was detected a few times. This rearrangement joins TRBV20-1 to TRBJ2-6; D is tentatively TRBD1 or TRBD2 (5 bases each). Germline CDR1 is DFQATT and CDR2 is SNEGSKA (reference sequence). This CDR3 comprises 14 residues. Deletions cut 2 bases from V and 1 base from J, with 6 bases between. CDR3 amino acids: CSARWGSGANVLTF. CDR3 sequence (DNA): TGCAGTGCTAGATGGGGGTCTGGGGCCAACGTCCTGACTTTC.

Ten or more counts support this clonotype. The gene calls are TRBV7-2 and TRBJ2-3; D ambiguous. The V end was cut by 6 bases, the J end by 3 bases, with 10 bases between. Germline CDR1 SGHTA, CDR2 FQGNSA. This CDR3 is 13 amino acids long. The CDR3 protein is CASSLIRTDTQYF. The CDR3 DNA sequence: TGTGCCAGCAGTCTAATACGAACAGATACGCAGTATTTT.

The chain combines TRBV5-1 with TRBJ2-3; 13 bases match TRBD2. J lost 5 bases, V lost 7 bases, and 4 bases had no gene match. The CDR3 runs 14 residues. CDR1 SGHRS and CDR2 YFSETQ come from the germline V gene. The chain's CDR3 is CASYGLAGVDTQYF. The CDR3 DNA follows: TGCGCCAGCTACGGACTAGCGGGAGTAGATACGCAGTATTTT.

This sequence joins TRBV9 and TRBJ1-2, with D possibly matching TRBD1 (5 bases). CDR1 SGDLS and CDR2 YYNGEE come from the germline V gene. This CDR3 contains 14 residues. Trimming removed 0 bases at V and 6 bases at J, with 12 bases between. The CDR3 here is CASSVASGANGYTF. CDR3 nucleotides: TGTGCCAGCAGCGTAGCTAGTGGGGCAAATGGCTACACCTTC.

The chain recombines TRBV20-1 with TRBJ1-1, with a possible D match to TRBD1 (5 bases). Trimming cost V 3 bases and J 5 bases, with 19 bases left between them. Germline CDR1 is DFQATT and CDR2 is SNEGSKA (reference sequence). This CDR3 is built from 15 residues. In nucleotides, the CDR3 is TGCAGTGCTAGCCCCTCGATGAAAGGGGTTACTGAAGCTTTCTTT. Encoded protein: CSASPSMKGVTEAFF.

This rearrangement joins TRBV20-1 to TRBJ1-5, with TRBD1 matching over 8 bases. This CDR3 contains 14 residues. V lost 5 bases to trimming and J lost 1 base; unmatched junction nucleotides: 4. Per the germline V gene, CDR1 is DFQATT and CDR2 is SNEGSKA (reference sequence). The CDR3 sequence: CSAGQGASNQPQHF. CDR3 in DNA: TGCAGTGCTGGTCAGGGGGCGAGCAATCAGCCCCAGCATTTT.

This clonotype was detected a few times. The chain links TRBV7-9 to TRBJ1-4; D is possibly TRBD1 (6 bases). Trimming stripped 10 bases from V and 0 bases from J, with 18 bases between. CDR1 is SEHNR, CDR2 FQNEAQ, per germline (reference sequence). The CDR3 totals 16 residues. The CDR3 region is CATSLQGTATNEKLFF. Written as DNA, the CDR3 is TGTGCCACCTCGCTTCAGGGGACTGCAACTAATGAAAAACTGTTTTTT.

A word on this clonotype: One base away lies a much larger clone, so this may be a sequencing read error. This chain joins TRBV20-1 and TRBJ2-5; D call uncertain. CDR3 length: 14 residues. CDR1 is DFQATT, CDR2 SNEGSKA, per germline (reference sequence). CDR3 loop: CIARDDGSVETQYF. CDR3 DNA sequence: TGCATTGCTAGAGATGACGGCTCCGTCGAGACCCAGTACTTC.

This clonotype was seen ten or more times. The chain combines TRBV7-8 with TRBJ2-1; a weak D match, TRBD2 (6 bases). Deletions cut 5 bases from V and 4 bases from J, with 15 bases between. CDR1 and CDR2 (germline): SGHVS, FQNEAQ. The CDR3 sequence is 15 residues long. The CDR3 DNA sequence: TGTGCCAGCAGCCACGGACTACCCCCTTACAATGAGCAGTTCTTC. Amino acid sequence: CASSHGLPPYNEQFF. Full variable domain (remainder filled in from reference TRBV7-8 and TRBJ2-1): GAGVSQSPRYKVAKRGQDVALRCDPISGHVSLFWYQQALGQGPEFLTYFQNEAQLDKSGLPSDRFFAERPEGSVSTLKIQRTQQEDSAVYLCASSHGLPPYNEQFFGPGTRLTVL.

This CDR3 is CASSLLGFRTGELFF. The CDR3 nucleotides are TGTGCCAGCAGCTTATTGGGGTTCCGCACCGGGGAGCTGTTTTTT. V usage is TRBV7-2 and J usage is TRBJ2-2; no clear D. The CDR3 contains 15 residues. The V end lost 2 bases, the J end lost 4 bases, and 11 bases lay between the germline ends. Germline V CDR1 and CDR2: SGHTA, FQGNSA.

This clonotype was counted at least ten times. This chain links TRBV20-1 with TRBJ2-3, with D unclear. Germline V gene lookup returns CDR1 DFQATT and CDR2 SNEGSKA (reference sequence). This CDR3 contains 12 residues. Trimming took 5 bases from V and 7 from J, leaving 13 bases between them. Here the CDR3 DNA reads TGCAGTGCTCCCGGATGGTCAAATACGCAGTATTTT. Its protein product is CSAPGWSNTQYF.

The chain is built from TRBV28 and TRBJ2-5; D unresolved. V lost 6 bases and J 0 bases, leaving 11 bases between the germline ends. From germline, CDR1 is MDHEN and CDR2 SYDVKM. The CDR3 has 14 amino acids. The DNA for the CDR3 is TGTGCCAGCAGGACCGTTTCGTACCAAGAGACCCAGTACTTC. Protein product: CASRTVSYQETQYF.

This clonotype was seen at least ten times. CDR3 in DNA: TGTGCCAGCGGGGACTACGAGCAGTACTTC. Translation gives CASGDYEQYF. The chain links TRBV2 to TRBJ2-7, with D hard to call. CDR3 length: 10 residues. V gave up 8 bases and J gave up 3 bases, with 5 bases separating them. CDR1 and CDR2 (germline): SNHLY, FYNNEI.

CDR3 DNA: TGCGCCAGCAGCCAGTCTGCGGGATATAGCAATCAGCCCCAGCATTTT. Protein sequence: CASSQSAGYSNQPQHF. This chain uses TRBV4-3 with TRBJ1-5; D gene unclear. The CDR3 runs to 16 residues. V was clipped by 3 bases and J by 0 bases, with 12 bases between them. Germline CDR1 reads LGHNA; CDR2 reads YSLEER.

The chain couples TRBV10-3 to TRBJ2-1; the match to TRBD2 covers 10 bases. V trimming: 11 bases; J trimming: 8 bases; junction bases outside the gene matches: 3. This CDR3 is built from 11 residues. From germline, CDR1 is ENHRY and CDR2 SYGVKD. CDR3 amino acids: CAVGTSDEQFF. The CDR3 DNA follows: TGTGCCGTCGGGACTAGCGATGAGCAGTTCTTC.

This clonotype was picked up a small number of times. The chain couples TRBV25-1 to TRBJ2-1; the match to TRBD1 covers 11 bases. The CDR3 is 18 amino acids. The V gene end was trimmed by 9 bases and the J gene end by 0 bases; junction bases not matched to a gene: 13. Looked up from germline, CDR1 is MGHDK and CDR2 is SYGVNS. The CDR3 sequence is CASRPGQGGFGSYNEQFF. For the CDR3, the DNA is TGTGCCAGTAGGCCGGGACAGGGGGGATTTGGCTCCTACAATGAGCAGTTCTTC.

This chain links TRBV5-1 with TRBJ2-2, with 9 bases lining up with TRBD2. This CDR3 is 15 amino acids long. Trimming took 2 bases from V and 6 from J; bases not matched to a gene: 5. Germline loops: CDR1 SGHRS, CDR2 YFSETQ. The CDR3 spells CASSLIAGVPGELFF. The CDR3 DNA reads TGCGCCAGCAGCTTAATAGCGGGAGTTCCCGGGGAGCTGTTTTTT.

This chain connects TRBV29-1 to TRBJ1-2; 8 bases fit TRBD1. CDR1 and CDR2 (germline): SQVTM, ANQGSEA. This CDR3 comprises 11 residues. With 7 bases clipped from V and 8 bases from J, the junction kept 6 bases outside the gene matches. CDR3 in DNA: TGCAGCGCGGCAGGGGGCTGGGGCTACACCTTC. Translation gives CSAAGGWGYTF.